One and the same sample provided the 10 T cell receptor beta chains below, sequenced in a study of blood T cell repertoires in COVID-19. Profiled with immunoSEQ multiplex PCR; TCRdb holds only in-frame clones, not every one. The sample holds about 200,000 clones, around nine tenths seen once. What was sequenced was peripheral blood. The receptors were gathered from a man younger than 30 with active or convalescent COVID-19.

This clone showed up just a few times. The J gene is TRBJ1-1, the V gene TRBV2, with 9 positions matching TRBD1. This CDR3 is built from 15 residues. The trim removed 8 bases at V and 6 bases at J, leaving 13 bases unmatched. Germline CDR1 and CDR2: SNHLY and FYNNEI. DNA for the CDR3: TGTGCCAGCTCGCAAAGGACAGGGGATGGCCCTGAAGCTTTCTTT. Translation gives CASSQRTGDGPEAFF.

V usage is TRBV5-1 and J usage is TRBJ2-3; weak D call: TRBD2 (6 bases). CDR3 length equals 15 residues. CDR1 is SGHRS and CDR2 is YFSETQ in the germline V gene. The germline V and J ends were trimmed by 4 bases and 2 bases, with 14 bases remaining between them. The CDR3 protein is CASSRDSPHTDTQYF. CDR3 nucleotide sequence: TGCGCCAGCAGCCGGGACTCGCCACACACAGATACGCAGTATTTT. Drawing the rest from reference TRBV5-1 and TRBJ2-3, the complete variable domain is KAGVTQTPRYLIKTRGQQVTLSCSPISGHRSVSWYQQTPGQGLQFLFEYFSETQRNKGNFPGRFSGRQFSNSRSEMNVSTLELGDSALYLCASSRDSPHTDTQYFGPGTRLTVL.

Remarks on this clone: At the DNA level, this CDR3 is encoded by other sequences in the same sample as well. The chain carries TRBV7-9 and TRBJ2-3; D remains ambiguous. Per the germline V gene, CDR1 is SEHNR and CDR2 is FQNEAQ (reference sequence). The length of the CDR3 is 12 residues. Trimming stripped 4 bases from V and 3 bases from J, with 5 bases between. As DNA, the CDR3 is TGTGCCAGCAGCTCGTCGACAGATACGCAGTATTTT. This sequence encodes CASSSSTDTQYF.

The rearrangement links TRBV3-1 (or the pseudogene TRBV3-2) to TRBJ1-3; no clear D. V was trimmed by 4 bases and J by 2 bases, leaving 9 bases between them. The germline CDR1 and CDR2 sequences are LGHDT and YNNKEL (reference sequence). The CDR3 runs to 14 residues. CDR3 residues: CASSPRETGNTIYF. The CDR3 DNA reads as TGTGCCAGCAGCCCAAGAGAGACTGGAAACACCATATATTTT.

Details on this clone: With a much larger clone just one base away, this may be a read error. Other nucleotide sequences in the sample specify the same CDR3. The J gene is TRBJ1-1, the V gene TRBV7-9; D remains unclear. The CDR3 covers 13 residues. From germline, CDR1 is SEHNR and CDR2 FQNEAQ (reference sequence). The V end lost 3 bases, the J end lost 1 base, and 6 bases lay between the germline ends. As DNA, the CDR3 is TGTGCCAGCAGCTTGTCAGGGAACACTGAAGCTTTCTTT. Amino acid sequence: CASSLSGNTEAFF. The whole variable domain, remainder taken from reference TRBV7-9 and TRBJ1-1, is DTGVSQNPRHKITKRGQNVTFRCDPISEHNRLYWYRQTLGQGPEFLTYFQNEAQLEKSRLLSDRFSAERPKGSFSTLEIQRTEQGDSAMYLCASSLSGNTEAFFGQGTRLTVV.

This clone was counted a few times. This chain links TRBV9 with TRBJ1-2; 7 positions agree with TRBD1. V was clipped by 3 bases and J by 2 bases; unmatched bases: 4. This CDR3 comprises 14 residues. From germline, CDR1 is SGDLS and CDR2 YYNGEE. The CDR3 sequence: CASSAAGQNYGYTF. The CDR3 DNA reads TGTGCCAGCAGCGCCGCGGGACAGAACTATGGCTACACCTTC.

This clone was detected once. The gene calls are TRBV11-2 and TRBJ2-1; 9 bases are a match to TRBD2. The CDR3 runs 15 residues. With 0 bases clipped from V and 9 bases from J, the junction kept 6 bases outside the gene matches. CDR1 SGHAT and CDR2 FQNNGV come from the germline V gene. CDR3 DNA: TGTGCCAGCAGCTTAGAGGCGGGGGGGCTAGGTGAGCAGTTCTTC. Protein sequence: CASSLEAGGLGEQFF.

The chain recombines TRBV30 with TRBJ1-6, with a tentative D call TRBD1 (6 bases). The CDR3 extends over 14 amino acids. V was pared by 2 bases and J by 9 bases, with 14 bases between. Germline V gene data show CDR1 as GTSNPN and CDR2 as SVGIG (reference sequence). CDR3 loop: CAWSTDRVASPLHF. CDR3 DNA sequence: TGTGCCTGGAGTACGGACAGAGTTGCTTCACCCCTCCACTTT. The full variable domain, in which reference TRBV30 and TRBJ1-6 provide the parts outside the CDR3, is SQTIHQWPATLVQPVGSPLSLECTVEGTSNPNLYWYRQAAGRGLQLLFYSVGIGQISSEVPQNLSASRPQDRQFILSSKKLLLSDSGFYLCAWSTDRVASPLHFGNGTRLTVT.

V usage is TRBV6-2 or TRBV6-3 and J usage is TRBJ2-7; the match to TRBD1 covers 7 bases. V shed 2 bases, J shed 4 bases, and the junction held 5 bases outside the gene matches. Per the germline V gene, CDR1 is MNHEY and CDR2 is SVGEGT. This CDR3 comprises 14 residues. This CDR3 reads CASSYGGQSYEQYF. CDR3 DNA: TGTGCCAGCAGTTACGGGGGACAGTCGTACGAGCAGTACTTC.

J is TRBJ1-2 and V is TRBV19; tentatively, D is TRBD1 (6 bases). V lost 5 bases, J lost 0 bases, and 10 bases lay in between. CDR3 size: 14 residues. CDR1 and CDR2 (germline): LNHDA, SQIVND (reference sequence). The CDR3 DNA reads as TGTGCCAGTAGTCGCCGGGACACTAACTATGGCTACACCTTC. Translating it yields CASSRRDTNYGYTF.